The rows below give T cell receptor beta chains drawn from one sample of a study of blood T cell repertoires in COVID-19. Some clones are missing from TCRdb's copy, which holds only in-frame ones; the method was immunoSEQ multiplex PCR. The sample consists of almost 400,000 clones, 70% to 90% of them appearing once. The sample comprised peripheral blood. The receptors shown here come from a woman aged 60 to 75 with COVID-19, enrolled during active disease. Each CDR3 is given with its conserved first and last residue. The D gene is left open where the match is weak. Expanded clones are given a class, and other clones once, few, many or no size at all.

abundance | j_gene | d_gene | v_gene | CDR3nt | CDR3aa
- | TRBJ1-1 | - | TRBV5-6 | TGTGCCAGCAGCTTGGAGGGGCGGACAAACACTGAAGCTTTCTTT | CASSLEGRTNTEAFF
- | TRBJ2-3 | - | TRBV6-1 | TGTGCCAGCAGTGAGGCAGGAGGGTGGGCGCAGTATTTT | CASSEAGGWAQYF
- | TRBJ1-4 | - | TRBV3-1/TRBV3-2 | TGTGCCAGCAGCCTGGAATTCGCTAGGGGCAGTGAAAAACTGTTTTTT | CASSLEFARGSEKLFF
few | TRBJ2-2 | - | TRBV5-4 | TGTGCCAGCACCCGGGTAGGGCTAGCCTCCGGGGAGCTGTTTTTT | CASTRVGLASGELFF
- | TRBJ2-5 | - | TRBV28 | TGTGCCAGCAGCAAGACTAGGAAGGAGACCCAGTACTTC | CASSKTRKETQYF
once | TRBJ2-7 | TRBD1 | TRBV19 | TGTGCCAGTAGTAAAAGAGGCACAGGGGATTCCTACGAGCAGTACTTC | CASSKRGTGDSYEQYF
- | TRBJ2-2 | - | TRBV9 | TGTGCCAGCAGCGTAGTAAGGGTCCAGGGCACCGGGGAGCTGTTTTTT | CASSVVRVQGTGELFF
once | TRBJ2-7 | - | TRBV3-1/TRBV3-2 | TGTGCCAGCAGCCAAGATGACTACGGCCCTTACGAGCAGTACTTC | CASSQDDYGPYEQYF
- | TRBJ1-6 | TRBD1 | TRBV5-5 | TGTGCCAGCAGCTCGACAGGGGATTTTTATAATTCACCCCTCCACTTT | CASSSTGDFYNSPLHF
- | TRBJ2-7 | - | TRBV5-1 | TGCGCCAGCAACCTAGGGACTTCCACCCCCTACGAGCAGTACTTC | CASNLGTSTPYEQYF
- | TRBJ2-7 | - | TRBV7-3 | TGTGCCAGCAGCTTAATGGCAACACCCTCCTACGAGCAGTACTTC | CASSLMATPSYEQYF
- | TRBJ1-2 | - | TRBV10-3 | TGTGCCATCAGTGATCAGACAGGCAACTATGGCTACACCTTC | CAISDQTGNYGYTF
- | TRBJ1-1 | TRBD1 | TRBV27 | TGTGCCAGCAGTTCCAACAGGGGGAACACTGAAGCTTTCTTT | CASSSNRGNTEAFF
- | TRBJ1-2 | - | TRBV5-1 | TGCGCCAGCAGCTTGGACAGGTCCGACTATGGCTACACCTTC | CASSLDRSDYGYTF
once | TRBJ1-5 | - | TRBV12-3/TRBV12-4 | TGTGCCAGCAGTTTAGATATTCAGCCCCAGCATTTT | CASSLDIQPQHF
once | TRBJ2-3 | - | TRBV5-6 | TGTGCCAGCAGCTTAGGGGGCACAGATACGCAGTATTTT | CASSLGGTDTQYF
- | TRBJ1-1 | - | TRBV7-9 | TGTGCCAGCAGGAGAGTTCCGACTGAAGCTTTCTTT | CASRRVPTEAFF
- | TRBJ1-2 | - | TRBV5-4 | TGTGCCAGCAGCCCCTCGGGGGGGCTGAACTATGGCTACACCTTC | CASSPSGGLNYGYTF
- | TRBJ2-7 | TRBD2 | TRBV2 | TGTGCCAGCACGGGGGGGAGGCATTACGAGCAGTACTTC | CASTGGRHYEQYF
- | TRBJ2-6 | - | TRBV21-1 | TGTGCCAGCCCAAACTCGCCAGGAAACTCTGGGGCCAACGTCCTGACTTTC | CASPNSPGNSGANVLTF
- | TRBJ2-7 | TRBD2 | TRBV15 | TGTGCCACCAGCAGAGCCGGGACTAGCGCTTCCTACGAGCAGTACTTC | CATSRAGTSASYEQYF
- | TRBJ2-2 | - | TRBV19 | TGTGCCAGTAGTATCGTCAGGAACACCGGGGAGCTGTTTTTT | CASSIVRNTGELFF
- | TRBJ2-4 | - | TRBV7-8 | TGTGCCAGCAGCTCAGGAACCGCCAGGGCTGGGATTCAGTACTTC | CASSSGTARAGIQYF
- | TRBJ2-5 | TRBD2 | TRBV19 | TGTGCCAGTAGTCAACTAGCGGGGGGGCCTCGTCGGCAAGAGACCCAGTACTTC | CASSQLAGGPRRQETQYF
once | TRBJ1-2 | - | TRBV28 | TGTGCCAGCAGTTTATTCCAGGGAGGGGTCGGGGTCTATGGCTACACCTTC | CASSLFQGGVGVYGYTF
- | TRBJ1-2 | - | TRBV21-1 | TGTGCCAGCAGCAAGTGCCCACATTTGGACTATGGCTACACCTTC | CASSKCPHLDYGYTF
- | TRBJ2-1 | TRBD1 | TRBV9 | TGTGCCAGCACCGAAACCGGGACAGAGAACAATGAGCAGTTCTTC | CASTETGTENNEQFF
- | TRBJ1-5 | - | TRBV5-1 | TGCGCCAGCAGCTTGTGGGGGCAGGATCAGCCCCAGCATTTT | CASSLWGQDQPQHF
- | TRBJ2-3 | TRBD2 | TRBV20-1 | TGCAGTGCTAGTGGGCTAGCGGGGAGCGGAGATACGCAGTATTTT | CSASGLAGSGDTQYF
- | TRBJ1-5 | TRBD1 | TRBV18 | TGTGCCAGCTCACCAAACGACAGGGGGCAGGCCAATCAGCCCCAGCATTTT | CASSPNDRGQANQPQHF
- | TRBJ2-7 | - | TRBV5-8 | TGTGCCAGCAGCTTACAGGGCCTAACCTACGAGCAGTACTTC | CASSLQGLTYEQYF
many | TRBJ1-6 | TRBD1 | TRBV10-1 | TGCGCCAGCAGTACCACAGGGGACTCACCCCTCCACTTT | CASSTTGDSPLHF
- | TRBJ1-2 | - | TRBV6-6 | TGTGCCAGCAGTTTGCAGGGCGGCTGGGACTATGGCTACACCTTC | CASSLQGGWDYGYTF
- | TRBJ1-2 | - | TRBV19 | TGTGCCAGTAGTGTGAACCCTAGGGGCTATGGCTACACCTTC | CASSVNPRGYGYTF
- | TRBJ1-4 | - | TRBV25-1 | TGTGCCAGCAGTGAATACCGAGCAACTAATGAAAAACTGTTTTTT | CASSEYRATNEKLFF
- | TRBJ2-7 | TRBD1 | TRBV5-1 | TGCGCCAGCAGCTTGGGACAGGGTTTCGACGAGCAGTACTTC | CASSLGQGFDEQYF
- | TRBJ2-2 | TRBD1 | TRBV18 | TGTGCCAGCTCACCGGGACAGGGTACCGGGGAGCTGTTTTTT | CASSPGQGTGELFF
once | TRBJ2-3 | - | TRBV24-1 | TGTGCCACCAGTGAAGTAGGGGCAGATACGCAGTATTTT | CATSEVGADTQYF
- | TRBJ2-7 | TRBD2 | TRBV18 | TGTGCCAGCTCACCAGCGGGACTAGCGGGGTACGAGCAGTACTTC | CASSPAGLAGYEQYF
- | TRBJ2-1 | TRBD2 | TRBV4-1 | TGCGCCAGCAGCCGAGCGGGGGGTCAGTACAATGAGCAGTTCTTC | CASSRAGGQYNEQFF